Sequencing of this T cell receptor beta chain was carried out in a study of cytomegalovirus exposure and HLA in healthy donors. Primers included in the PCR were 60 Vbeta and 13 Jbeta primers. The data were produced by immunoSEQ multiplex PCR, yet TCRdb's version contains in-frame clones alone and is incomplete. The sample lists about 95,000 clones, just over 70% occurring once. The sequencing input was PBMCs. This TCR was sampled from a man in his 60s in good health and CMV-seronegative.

CDR3 nucleotide sequence: TGTGCCAGCAGCTTAGTAACGGGGGGCCGTGGCGGGGAGCTGTTTTTT. Encoded protein: CASSLVTGGRGGELFF. The gene calls are TRBV7-2 and TRBJ2-2, with a tentative D call TRBD2 (7 bases). This CDR3 has 16 amino acids. CDR1 SGHTA and CDR2 FQGNSA come from the germline V gene. Between the trimmed V and J ends, which lost 1 base and 7 bases, there was a span of 16 bases.